This T cell receptor beta chain emerged from a study of blood T cell repertoires in COVID-19. At the level of the study: There were acute and convalescent COVID-19 samples, and they came from the United States, Italy and Spain. The cDNA or gDNA used as material had been derived from T cells, B-cell-depleted T cells, or PBMCs.

As handled by the study authors: Reference gene primer amplification gave nucleated cell count estimates. Generated by immunoSEQ multiplex PCR, the TCRdb table keeps only in-frame clones and is missing some. D and trimming come from the DNA, and the V and J calls and clone size come from that table. The sample carries about 140,000 clones, around 73% recorded once. CDR3 length: 17 amino acids. V was clipped by 3 bases and J by 5 bases; unmatched bases: 8. Germline V gives CDR1 MDHEN, CDR2 SYDVKM. This clone was seen only a few times. The chain joins TRBV28 to TRBJ2-3; 13 nucleotides line up with TRBD2. Input material: peripheral blood. This receptor was taken from a woman between 45 and 60 years old with active or convalescent COVID-19. The CDR3 sequence is CASSLRTSGSQEDTQYF. As DNA, the CDR3 is TGTGCCAGCAGTTTGAGGACTAGCGGGAGTCAAGAAGATACGCAGTATTTT.